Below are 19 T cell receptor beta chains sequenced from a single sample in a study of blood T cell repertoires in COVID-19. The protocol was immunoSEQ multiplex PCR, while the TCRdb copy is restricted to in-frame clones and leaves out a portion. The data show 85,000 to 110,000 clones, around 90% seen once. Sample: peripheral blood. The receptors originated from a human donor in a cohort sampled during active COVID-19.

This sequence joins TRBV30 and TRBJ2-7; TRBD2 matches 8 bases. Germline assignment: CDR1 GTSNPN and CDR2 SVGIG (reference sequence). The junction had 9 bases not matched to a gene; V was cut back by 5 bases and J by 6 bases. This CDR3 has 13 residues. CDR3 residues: CAWGRSGSFEQYF. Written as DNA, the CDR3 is TGTGCCTGGGGAAGAAGCGGGAGTTTCGAGCAGTACTTC. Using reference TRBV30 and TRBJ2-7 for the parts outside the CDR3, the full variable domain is SQTIHQWPATLVQPVGSPLSLECTVEGTSNPNLYWYRQAAGRGLQLLFYSVGIGQISSEVPQNLSASRPQDRQFILSSKKLLLSDSGFYLCAWGRSGSFEQYFGPGTRLTVT.

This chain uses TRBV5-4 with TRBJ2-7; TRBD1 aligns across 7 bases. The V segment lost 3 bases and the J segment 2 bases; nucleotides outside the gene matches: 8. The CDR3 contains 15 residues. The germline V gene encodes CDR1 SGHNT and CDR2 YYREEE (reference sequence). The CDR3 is CASSSKGALTYEQYF. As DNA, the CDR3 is TGTGCCAGCAGCTCGAAGGGGGCTTTAACCTACGAGCAGTACTTC.

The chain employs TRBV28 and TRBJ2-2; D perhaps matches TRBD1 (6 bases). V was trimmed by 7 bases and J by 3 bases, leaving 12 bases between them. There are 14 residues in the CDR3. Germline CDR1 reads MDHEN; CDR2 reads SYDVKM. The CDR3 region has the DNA TGTGCCAGCATTACAGGGCAGCACACCGGGGAGCTGTTTTTT. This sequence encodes CASITGQHTGELFF.

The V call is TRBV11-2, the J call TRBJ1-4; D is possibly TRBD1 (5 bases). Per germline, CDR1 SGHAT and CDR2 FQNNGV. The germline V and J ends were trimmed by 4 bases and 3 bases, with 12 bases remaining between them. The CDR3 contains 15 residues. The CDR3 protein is CASSWAGGSNEKLFF. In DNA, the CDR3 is TGTGCCAGCAGCTGGGCGGGGGGATCTAATGAAAAACTGTTTTTT.

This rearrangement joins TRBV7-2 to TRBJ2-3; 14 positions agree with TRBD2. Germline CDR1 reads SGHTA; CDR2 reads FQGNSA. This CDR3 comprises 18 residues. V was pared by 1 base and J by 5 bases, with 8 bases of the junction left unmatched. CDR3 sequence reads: CASSLVVGLAGGLDTQYF. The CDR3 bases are TGTGCCAGCAGCTTAGTAGTAGGACTAGCGGGGGGACTAGATACGCAGTATTTT.

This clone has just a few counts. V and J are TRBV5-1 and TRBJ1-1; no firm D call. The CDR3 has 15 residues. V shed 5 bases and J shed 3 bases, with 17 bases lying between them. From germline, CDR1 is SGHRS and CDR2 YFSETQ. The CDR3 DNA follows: TGCGCCAGCAGTGACTTGAGGGCTAAGGACACTGAAGCTTTCTTT. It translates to CASSDLRAKDTEAFF.

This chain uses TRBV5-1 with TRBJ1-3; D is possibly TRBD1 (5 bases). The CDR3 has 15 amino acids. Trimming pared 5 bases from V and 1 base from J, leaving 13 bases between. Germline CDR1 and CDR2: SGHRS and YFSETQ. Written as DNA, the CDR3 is TGCGCCAGCAGTCGGGGGGTGGTTTCTGGAAACACCATATATTTT. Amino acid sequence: CASSRGVVSGNTIYF.

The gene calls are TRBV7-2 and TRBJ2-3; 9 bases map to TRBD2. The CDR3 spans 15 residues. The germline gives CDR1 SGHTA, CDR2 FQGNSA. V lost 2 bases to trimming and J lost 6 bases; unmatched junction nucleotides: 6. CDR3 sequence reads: CASSLPASGADTQYF. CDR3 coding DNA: TGTGCCAGCAGCTTACCGGCTAGCGGGGCGGATACGCAGTATTTT. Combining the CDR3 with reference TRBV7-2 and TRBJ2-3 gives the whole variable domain GAGVSQSPSNKVTEKGKDVELRCDPISGHTALYWYRQSLGQGLEFLIYFQGNSAPDKSGLPSDRFSAERTGGSVSTLTIQRTQQEDSAVYLCASSLPASGADTQYFGPGTRLTVL.

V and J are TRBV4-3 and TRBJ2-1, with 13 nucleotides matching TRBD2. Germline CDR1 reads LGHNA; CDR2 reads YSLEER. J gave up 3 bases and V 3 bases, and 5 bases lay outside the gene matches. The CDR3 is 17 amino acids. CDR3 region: CASSQGLAGTFYNEQFF. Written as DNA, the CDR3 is TGCGCCAGCAGCCAGGGACTAGCGGGGACCTTCTACAATGAGCAGTTCTTC.

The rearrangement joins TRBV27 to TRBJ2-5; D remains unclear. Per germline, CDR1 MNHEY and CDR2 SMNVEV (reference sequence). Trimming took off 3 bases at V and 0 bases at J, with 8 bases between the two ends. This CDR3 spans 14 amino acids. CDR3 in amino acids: CASSFMGNQETQYF. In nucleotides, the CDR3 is TGTGCCAGCAGTTTCATGGGCAACCAAGAGACCCAGTACTTC.

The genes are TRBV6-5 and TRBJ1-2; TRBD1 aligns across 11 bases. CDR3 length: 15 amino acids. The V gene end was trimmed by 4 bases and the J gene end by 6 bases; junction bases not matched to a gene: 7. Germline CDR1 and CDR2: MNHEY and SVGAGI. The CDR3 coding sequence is TGTGCCAGCAGTTCACCGGGACAGGGGGAGGATGGCTACACCTTC. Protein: CASSSPGQGEDGYTF.

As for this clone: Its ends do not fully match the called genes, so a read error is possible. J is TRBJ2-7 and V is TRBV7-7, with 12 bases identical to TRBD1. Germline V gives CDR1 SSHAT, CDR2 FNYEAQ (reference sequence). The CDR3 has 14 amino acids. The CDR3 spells CASSPGTGGIEQYF. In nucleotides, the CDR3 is TGTGCTAGCAGCCCGGGGACAGGGGGCATCGAGCAGTACTTC.

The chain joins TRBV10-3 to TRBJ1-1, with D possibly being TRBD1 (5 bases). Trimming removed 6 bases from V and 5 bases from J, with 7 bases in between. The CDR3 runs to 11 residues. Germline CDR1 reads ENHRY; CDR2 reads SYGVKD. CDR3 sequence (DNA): TGTGCCATCAGGAAGGGGACTGAAGCTTTCTTT. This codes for CAIRKGTEAFF.

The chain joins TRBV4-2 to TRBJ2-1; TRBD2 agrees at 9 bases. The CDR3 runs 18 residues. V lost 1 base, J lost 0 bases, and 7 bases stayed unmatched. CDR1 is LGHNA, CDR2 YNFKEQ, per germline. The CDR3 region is CASSQARGLAISYNEQFF. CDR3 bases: TGTGCCAGCAGCCAAGCCCGAGGACTAGCGATCTCCTACAATGAGCAGTTCTTC.

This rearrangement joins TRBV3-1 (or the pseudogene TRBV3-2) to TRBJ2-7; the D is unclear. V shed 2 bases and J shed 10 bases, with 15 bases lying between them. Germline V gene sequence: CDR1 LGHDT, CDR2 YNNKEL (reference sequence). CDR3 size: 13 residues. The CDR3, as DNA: TGTGCCAGCAGCCAACTCGGAGAGAGAGGCCAGTACTTC. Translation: CASSQLGERGQYF.

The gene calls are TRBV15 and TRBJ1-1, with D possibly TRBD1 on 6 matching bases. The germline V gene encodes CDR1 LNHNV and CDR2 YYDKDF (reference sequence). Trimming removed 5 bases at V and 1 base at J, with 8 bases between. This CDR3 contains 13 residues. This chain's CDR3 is CATSRDTNTEAFF. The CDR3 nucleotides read TGTGCCACCAGCCGGGACACGAACACTGAAGCTTTCTTT.

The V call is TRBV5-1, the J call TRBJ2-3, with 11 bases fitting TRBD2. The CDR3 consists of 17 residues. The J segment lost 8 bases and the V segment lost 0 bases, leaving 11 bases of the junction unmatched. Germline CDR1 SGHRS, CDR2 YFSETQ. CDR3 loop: CASSLGSSGGTEATQYF. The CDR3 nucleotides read TGCGCCAGCAGCTTGGGTTCTAGCGGGGGGACGGAAGCTACGCAGTATTTT. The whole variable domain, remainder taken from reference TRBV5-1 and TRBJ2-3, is KAGVTQTPRYLIKTRGQQVTLSCSPISGHRSVSWYQQTPGQGLQFLFEYFSETQRNKGNFPGRFSGRQFSNSRSEMNVSTLELGDSALYLCASSLGSSGGTEATQYFGPGTRLTVL.

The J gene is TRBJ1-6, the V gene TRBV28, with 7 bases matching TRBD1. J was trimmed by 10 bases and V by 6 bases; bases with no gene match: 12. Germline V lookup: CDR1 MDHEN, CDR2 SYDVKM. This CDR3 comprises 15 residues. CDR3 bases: TGTGCCAGCAGCCGCGCAGGGGGTATGGGGTCACCCCTCCACTTT. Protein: CASSRAGGMGSPLHF.

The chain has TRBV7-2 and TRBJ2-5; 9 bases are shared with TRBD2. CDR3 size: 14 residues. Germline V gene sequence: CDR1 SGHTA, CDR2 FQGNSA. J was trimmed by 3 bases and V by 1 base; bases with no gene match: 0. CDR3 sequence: CASSLVAGEETQYF. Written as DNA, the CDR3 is TGTGCCAGCAGCTTAGTAGCGGGGGAAGAGACCCAGTACTTC.